These 23 T cell receptor beta chains were sequenced from one sample in a study of blood T cell repertoires in COVID-19. Profiling relied on immunoSEQ multiplex PCR, and the TCRdb table lists in-frame clones only, not all of them. The table has about 50,000 clones, around nine tenths seen once. Sequencing was done on a sample of peripheral blood. These receptors were obtained from an elderly woman with acute or convalescent COVID-19.

The chain recombines TRBV18 with TRBJ1-4, with D uncertain. Germline V gene sequence: CDR1 KGHSH, CDR2 LQKENI. The V gene lost 6 bases and the J gene lost 6 bases, with 14 bases spanning the gap. The CDR3 is 14 amino acids. The CDR3 is CASSTVGGYEKLFF. The CDR3 nucleotides read TGTGCCAGCTCGACGGTGGGAGGGTATGAAAAACTGTTTTTT.

The V and J genes are TRBV11-2 and TRBJ2-1, with TRBD2 matching 10 bases. CDR1 SGHAT and CDR2 FQNNGV come from the germline V gene. Losses at the gene ends were 0 bases for V and 0 bases for J; bases not matched to a gene: 8. CDR3 length: 19 amino acids. CDR3 loop: CASSLDETSGLSSYNEQFF. In nucleotides, the CDR3 is TGTGCCAGCAGCTTAGACGAGACTAGCGGGCTGAGCTCCTACAATGAGCAGTTCTTC.

The genes are TRBV27 and TRBJ2-2, with 8 bases matching TRBD2. Unmatched junction bases numbered 5, after V lost 5 bases and J lost 3 bases. Germline V gives CDR1 MNHEY, CDR2 SMNVEV (reference sequence). The CDR3 loop spans 15 amino acids. The CDR3 protein is CASSPGLDYTGELFF. The CDR3 coding sequence is TGTGCCAGCAGTCCGGGACTAGACTACACCGGGGAGCTGTTTTTT.

The chain links TRBV6-2 or TRBV6-3 to TRBJ1-1, with TRBD1 matching over 8 bases. In germline, CDR1 is MNHEY, CDR2 SVGEGT. Trimming took 4 bases from V and 1 from J; bases not matched to a gene: 2. This CDR3 spans 14 amino acids. CDR3 bases: TGTGCCAGCAGTTCCAGGGGGCCGAACACTGAAGCTTTCTTT. Residues: CASSSRGPNTEAFF.

The rearrangement links TRBV30 to TRBJ1-1; D unresolved. Germline lookup yields CDR1 GTSNPN and CDR2 SVGIG (reference sequence). Trimming removed 5 bases from V and 9 bases from J, with 16 bases in between. The CDR3 extends over 12 amino acids. The CDR3 DNA follows: TGTGCCTGGCGGGAGGATCCAGCTCAAGCTTTCTTT. Its translation is CAWREDPAQAFF.

V is TRBV7-2 and J is TRBJ2-1; possibly TRBD2 for D (6 bases). The CDR3 has 16 residues. Trimming cost V 5 bases and J 8 bases, with 22 bases left between them. Germline V gene data show CDR1 as SGHTA and CDR2 as FQGNSA. The CDR3 DNA sequence: TGTGCCAGCAGCGGCGGGGTTGCTAGTGTAGTCGATGAGCAGTTCTTC. Its protein is CASSGGVASVVDEQFF. Supplemented by reference TRBV7-2 and TRBJ2-1, the full variable domain reads GAGVSQSPSNKVTEKGKDVELRCDPISGHTALYWYRQSLGQGLEFLIYFQGNSAPDKSGLPSDRFSAERTGGSVSTLTIQRTQQEDSAVYLCASSGGVASVVDEQFFGPGTRLTVL.

This chain joins TRBV11-2 and TRBJ2-1; a weak D match, TRBD2 (5 bases). CDR1 and CDR2 (germline): SGHAT, FQNNGV. Trimming removed 5 bases at V and 2 bases at J, with 16 bases between. There are 16 residues in the CDR3. The CDR3 sequence is CASSPGSPTAYNEQFF. In DNA, the CDR3 is TGTGCCAGCAGCCCGGGATCTCCGACGGCCTACAATGAGCAGTTCTTC.

V usage is TRBV4-3 and J usage is TRBJ2-7; D is perhaps TRBD2 (5 bases). This CDR3 spans 14 amino acids. Germline V lookup: CDR1 LGHNA, CDR2 YSLEER. Trimming removed 1 base from V and 2 bases from J, with 9 bases in between. CDR3 sequence reads: CASSQVTGAYEQYF. DNA of the CDR3: TGCGCCAGCAGCCAAGTGACCGGGGCCTACGAGCAGTACTTC.

The chain is built from TRBV5-1 and TRBJ2-5, with TRBD2 matching 9 bases. V gave up 4 bases and J gave up 2 bases; unmatched junction bases: 15. The CDR3 has 18 amino acids. The germline CDR1 and CDR2 sequences are SGHRS and YFSETQ. The CDR3 loop reads CASSVGGAGGGGQETQYF. The CDR3 bases are TGCGCCAGCAGCGTCGGGGGAGCGGGAGGAGGAGGACAAGAGACCCAGTACTTC.

The chain joins TRBV27 to TRBJ1-4; 7 bases are a match to TRBD1. CDR1 and CDR2 from the germline V gene are MNHEY and SMNVEV (reference sequence). The CDR3 is made up of 15 amino acids. The junction had 7 bases not matched to a gene; V was cut back by 2 bases and J by 7 bases. The DNA for the CDR3 is TGTGCCAGCAGTTTAAAGGGGGCGTTCGGTGAAAAACTGTTTTTT. As protein: CASSLKGAFGEKLFF.

This clone was recorded only once. Other DNA sequences from this sample encode an identical CDR3 as well. V and J are TRBV6-5 and TRBJ1-2, with 8 bases that match TRBD1. This CDR3 region has 15 residues. The V gene's germline CDR1 is MNHEY and CDR2 SVGAGI. Trimming removed 0 bases from V and 2 bases from J; junction bases left unmatched: 2. The CDR3 here is CASSYSGTGNYGYTF. In nucleotides, the CDR3 is TGTGCCAGCAGTTACTCCGGGACAGGAAACTATGGCTACACCTTC.

This chain joins TRBV27 and TRBJ2-1; 11 bases fit TRBD2. The CDR3 totals 16 residues. CDR1 is MNHEY and CDR2 is SMNVEV in the germline V gene (reference sequence). V was clipped by 1 base and J by 5 bases; unmatched bases: 4. CDR3 coding DNA: TGTGCCAGCAGTTTATTAGCGGGAGGGCCTAACAATGAGCAGTTCTTC. It specifies CASSLLAGGPNNEQFF.

The chain joins TRBV2 to TRBJ1-2, with no clear D. The CDR3 sequence is 13 residues long. From germline, CDR1 is SNHLY and CDR2 FYNNEI. The V end lost 7 bases, the J end lost 3 bases, and 12 bases lay between the germline ends. The CDR3 loop is CASNVVTDYGYTF. The CDR3 bases are TGTGCCAGCAATGTAGTCACGGACTATGGCTACACCTTC.

This chain links TRBV7-6 with TRBJ2-2; tentative D call: TRBD2 (6 bases). V was clipped by 2 bases and J by 7 bases, with 11 bases between them. Germline CDR1 reads SGHVS; CDR2 reads FNYEAQ. The CDR3 contains 14 residues. Here the CDR3 reads CASSLSAGIGELFF. In nucleotides, the CDR3 is TGTGCCAGCAGCTTATCGGCGGGGATCGGGGAGCTGTTTTTT.

The V call is TRBV28, the J call TRBJ1-3; D not resolved. Germline V gene data show CDR1 as MDHEN and CDR2 as SYDVKM. Trimming left V 6 bases short and J 0 bases short, with 30 bases between. This CDR3 comprises 21 residues. CDR3 loop: CASSTVPYFPPPGYSGNTIYF. The CDR3 nucleotides read TGTGCCAGCAGCACCGTGCCCTATTTTCCCCCTCCGGGATACTCTGGAAACACCATATATTTT.

This chain uses TRBV6-5 with TRBJ2-1; 7 bases are shared with TRBD2. Germline trimming cut 7 bases from V and 7 bases from J; bases unmatched to any gene: 10. The CDR3 is 14 amino acids. The germline V gene encodes CDR1 MNHEY and CDR2 SVGAGI. DNA for the CDR3: TGTGCCAGCAAAAGAGGGGAGGGTGGGAATGAGCAGTTCTTC. Amino acids: CASKRGEGGNEQFF.

The gene calls are TRBV9 and TRBJ2-1; 7 nucleotides line up with TRBD2. The CDR3 is 15 residues long. CDR1 is SGDLS, CDR2 YYNGEE, per germline. V lost 0 bases, J lost 7 bases, and 7 bases stayed unmatched. The CDR3 spells CASSVGGSGRNEQFF. CDR3 bases: TGTGCCAGCAGCGTAGGGGGTAGCGGGCGTAATGAGCAGTTCTTC.

The V gene is TRBV28, the J gene TRBJ2-3; D might be TRBD2 (6 bases). Germline CDR1 is MDHEN and CDR2 is SYDVKM. With 4 bases removed from V and 1 base from J, the gap between germline ends came to 15 bases. The length of the CDR3 is 16 residues. CDR3 in amino acids: CASSSYPRGRTDTQYF. CDR3 DNA: TGTGCCAGCAGTTCCTACCCGCGGGGCCGCACAGATACGCAGTATTTT.

The gene calls are TRBV4-1 and TRBJ2-3; possibly TRBD1 for D (5 bases). CDR3 length equals 15 residues. Trimming took 1 base from V and 6 from J, leaving 14 bases between them. The V gene's germline CDR1 is MGHRA and CDR2 YSYEKL. CDR3 region: CASSQVEQEWDTQYF. The CDR3 DNA sequence: TGCGCCAGCAGCCAAGTAGAACAGGAGTGGGATACGCAGTATTTT.

The count of this clone is one. The J gene is TRBJ2-7, the V gene TRBV28, with TRBD1 identical over 8 bases. The CDR3 has 15 residues. V lost 6 bases and J lost 3; bases outside the gene matches: 10. Germline V gene data show CDR1 as MDHEN and CDR2 as SYDVKM. The chain's CDR3 is CASSPTPGQVYEQYF. The DNA of the CDR3 is TGTGCCAGCAGCCCTACGCCGGGACAGGTCTACGAGCAGTACTTC.

The V gene is TRBV18, the J gene TRBJ1-3; tentative D call: TRBD1 (6 bases). This CDR3 region has 15 residues. Germline CDR1 reads KGHSH; CDR2 reads LQKENI. V lost 2 bases to trimming and J lost 0 bases, with 8 bases between them. CDR3: CASSPGTNSGNTIYF. CDR3 nucleotide sequence: TGTGCCAGCTCACCAGGGACAAACTCTGGAAACACCATATATTTT.

This clone was seen a single time. V is TRBV4-2 and J is TRBJ1-2; D not certain. Germline lookup yields CDR1 LGHNA and CDR2 YNFKEQ. The CDR3 has 14 residues. V was pared by 0 bases and J by 2 bases, with 7 bases between. This CDR3 reads CASSQDAANYGYTF. The CDR3 DNA follows: TGTGCCAGCAGCCAAGACGCGGCGAACTATGGCTACACCTTC.

Concerning this clone: The junction does not match germline at one end; this may be a read error. The V gene is TRBV7-7, the J gene TRBJ1-5, with 8 bases lining up with TRBD1. The CDR3 length is 15 residues. In germline, CDR1 is SSHAT, CDR2 FNYEAQ (reference sequence). The CDR3 nucleotides read TGTGCTAGCAGCTTAGGACAGGGACTTAATCAGCCCCAGCATTTT. It yields the protein CASSLGQGLNQPQHF.